The next 16 T cell receptor beta chains were all read from a single sample in a study of OX40 agonist ivuxolimab in advanced cancers. Here immunoSEQ multiplex PCR was the method, and the copy in TCRdb shows in-frame clones only, minus some. Among about 58,000 clones listed, less than 90% were seen once. This sample comprised CD4+ or CD8+ T cells sorted from blood, obtained in a trial of the OX40 agonist ivuxolimab. The receptors here all came from an adult with an advanced solid tumor such as melanoma, head and neck, liver or kidney cancer.

V gene TRBV5-1 combines with J gene TRBJ2-3; a possible D gene is TRBD1 (5 bases). Trimming shortened V by 3 bases and J by 4 bases, and 21 bases separated the two germline ends. The germline V gene has CDR1 SGHRS and CDR2 YFSETQ. This CDR3 contains 17 residues. CDR3 in amino acids: CASSSITSTATSDTQYF. In nucleotides, the CDR3 is TGCGCCAGCAGCTCCATTACCTCGACAGCGACGTCAGATACGCAGTATTTT.

CDR3: CASSPGLAYRGQYF. For the CDR3, the DNA is TGTGCCAGCAGCCCGGGACTAGCGTATCGTGGGCAGTACTTC. The chain recombines TRBV7-2 with TRBJ2-7; TRBD2 matches 10 bases. Germline lookup yields CDR1 SGHTA and CDR2 FQGNSA. CDR3 size: 14 residues. Trimming removed 5 bases from V and 9 bases from J; junction bases left unmatched: 10.

The DNA of the CDR3 is TGTGCCAGCAGCTTAGGAGGTCTCCATGGCTACACCTTC. As protein: CASSLGGLHGYTF. V gene TRBV11-3 combines with J gene TRBJ1-2; D gene ambiguous. Germline CDR1 is SGHNT and CDR2 is YENEEA. V was clipped by 1 base and J by 6 bases, with 9 bases between them. The CDR3 has 13 residues.

V gene TRBV19 combines with J gene TRBJ2-2; D may be TRBD1 or TRBD2 (5 bases each). V lost 7 bases to trimming and J lost 0 bases, with 12 bases between them. Germline lookup yields CDR1 LNHDA and CDR2 SQIVND (reference sequence). The CDR3 is 15 amino acids. CDR3 amino acids: CASTRDGPNTGELFF. The DNA of the CDR3 is TGTGCCAGTACAAGGGACGGACCGAACACCGGGGAGCTGTTTTTT.

The gene calls are TRBV4-1 and TRBJ1-5, with a possible D match to TRBD1 (5 bases). V was clipped by 0 bases and J by 2 bases, with 14 bases between them. The germline gives CDR1 MGHRA, CDR2 YSYEKL. This CDR3 has 17 amino acids. The DNA of the CDR3 is TGCGCCAGCAGCCAAGATCCGGGGCAGGGTGGCAATCAGCCCCAGCATTTT. The encoded protein is CASSQDPGQGGNQPQHF.

This clone was seen a handful of times. The chain joins TRBV7-2 to TRBJ1-3, with D unresolved. The V gene lost 1 base and the J gene lost 2 bases, with 15 bases spanning the gap. Germline V lookup: CDR1 SGHTA, CDR2 FQGNSA. The CDR3 is made up of 17 amino acids. This chain's CDR3 is CASSLGPDLTTGNTIYF. For the CDR3, the DNA is TGTGCCAGCAGCTTAGGGCCGGACCTGACGACTGGAAACACCATATATTTT.

This chain joins TRBV5-8 and TRBJ2-5, with 8 bases lining up with TRBD1. The CDR3 is 13 residues long. CDR1 is SGHTS, CDR2 YDEGEE, per germline. V was pared by 3 bases and J by 2 bases, with 0 bases of the junction left unmatched. CDR3 in amino acids: CASSWDRQETQYF. DNA of the CDR3: TGTGCCAGCAGCTGGGACAGGCAAGAGACCCAGTACTTC.

This chain connects TRBV30 to TRBJ2-5; 7 positions agree with TRBD1. This CDR3 contains 12 residues. Germline CDR1 GTSNPN, CDR2 SVGIG (reference sequence). V gave up 3 bases and J gave up 5 bases; unmatched junction bases: 3. This CDR3 is CAWRGTVETQYF. The CDR3 coding sequence is TGTGCCTGGAGGGGGACAGTGGAGACCCAGTACTTC.

The chain recombines TRBV30 with TRBJ1-3; no reliable D call. The CDR3 covers 13 residues. Trimming cost V 1 base and J 0 bases, with 4 bases left between them. CDR1 is GTSNPN, CDR2 SVGIG, per germline (reference sequence). CDR3 protein: CAWSGTSGNTIYF. CDR3 nucleotide sequence: TGTGCCTGGAGTGGAACCTCTGGAAACACCATATATTTT.

This clone was counted between two and nine times. This chain connects TRBV5-8 to TRBJ1-1; D unclear. Deletions cut 2 bases from V and 1 base from J, with 9 bases between. Germline lookup yields CDR1 SGHTS and CDR2 YDEGEE. There are 14 residues in the CDR3. The chain's CDR3 is CASSFRVGNTEAFF. CDR3 nucleotide sequence: TGTGCCAGCAGCTTTAGGGTTGGGAACACTGAAGCTTTCTTT.

This clone was detected a few times. CDR3 amino acids: CASSTGQGGMNTEAFF. Written as DNA, the CDR3 is TGTGCCAGTAGTACCGGACAGGGGGGCATGAACACTGAAGCTTTCTTT. This chain uses TRBV19 with TRBJ1-1; 10 bases line up with TRBD1. CDR1 and CDR2 from the germline V gene are LNHDA and SQIVND (reference sequence). The length of the CDR3 is 16 residues. V lost 4 bases, J lost 0 bases, and 5 bases stayed unmatched.

The V and J genes are TRBV28 and TRBJ1-5, with TRBD1 matching 7 bases. Germline trimming cut 3 bases from V and 0 bases from J; bases unmatched to any gene: 8. CDR3 length: 17 residues. CDR1 and CDR2 (germline): MDHEN, SYDVKM. This CDR3 reads CASSFPGQRHSNQPQHF. The CDR3 DNA follows: TGTGCCAGCAGTTTCCCGGGACAGCGACATAGCAATCAGCCCCAGCATTTT.

The chain combines TRBV30 with TRBJ1-1, with D hard to call. Germline loops: CDR1 GTSNPN, CDR2 SVGIG (reference sequence). Trimming left V 4 bases short and J 2 bases short, with 11 bases between. This CDR3 contains 13 residues. CDR3 in DNA: TGTGCCTGGACCCGGGATGCAAACACTGAAGCTTTCTTT. Its translation is CAWTRDANTEAFF.

The chain employs TRBV30 and TRBJ2-1; weak D call: TRBD1 (6 bases). Germline loops: CDR1 GTSNPN, CDR2 SVGIG (reference sequence). The CDR3 is 16 amino acids. Trimming took off 3 bases at V and 5 bases at J, with 20 bases between the two ends. The CDR3 protein is CAWRGAIFTFHNEQFF. CDR3 bases: TGTGCCTGGAGGGGGGCAATATTCACCTTTCACAATGAGCAGTTCTTC. The complete variable domain, with remaining parts taken from reference TRBV30 and TRBJ2-1, reads SQTIHQWPATLVQPVGSPLSLECTVEGTSNPNLYWYRQAAGRGLQLLFYSVGIGQISSEVPQNLSASRPQDRQFILSSKKLLLSDSGFYLCAWRGAIFTFHNEQFFGPGTRLTVL.

The chain recombines TRBV2 with TRBJ2-3; possibly TRBD2 for D (7 bases). V was pared by 6 bases and J by 6 bases, with 16 bases between. CDR1 is SNHLY, CDR2 FYNNEI, per germline. This CDR3 comprises 14 residues. This chain's CDR3 is CASRGRGALDTQYF. The CDR3 nucleotides read TGTGCCAGCAGGGGACGGGGGGCTCTTGATACGCAGTATTTT. Together with reference TRBV2 and TRBJ2-3, the CDR3 gives the full variable domain: EPEVTQTPSHQVTQMGQEVILRCVPISNHLYFYWYRQILGQKVEFLVSFYNNEISEKSEIFDDQFSVERPDGSNFTLKIRSTKLEDSAMYFCASRGRGALDTQYFGPGTRLTVL.

This clone was seen a single time. The chain uses TRBV19 and TRBJ1-5; 7 bases map to TRBD1. J was trimmed by 6 bases and V by 3 bases; bases with no gene match: 8. The CDR3 runs to 15 residues. Germline values: CDR1 LNHDA, CDR2 SQIVND (reference sequence). The CDR3 reads CASSIGGGKRQPQHF. The CDR3 nucleotides read TGTGCCAGTAGTATCGGAGGGGGCAAGCGTCAGCCCCAGCATTTT.